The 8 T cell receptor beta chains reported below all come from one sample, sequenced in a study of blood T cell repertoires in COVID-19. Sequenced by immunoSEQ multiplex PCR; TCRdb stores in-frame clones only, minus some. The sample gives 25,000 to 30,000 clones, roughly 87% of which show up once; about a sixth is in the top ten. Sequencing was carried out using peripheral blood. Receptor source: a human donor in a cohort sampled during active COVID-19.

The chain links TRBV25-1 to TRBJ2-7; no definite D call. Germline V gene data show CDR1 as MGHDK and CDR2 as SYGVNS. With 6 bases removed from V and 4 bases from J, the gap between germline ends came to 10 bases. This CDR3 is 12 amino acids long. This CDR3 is CASSRLEYEQYF. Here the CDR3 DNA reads TGTGCCAGCAGCCGGCTAGAGTACGAGCAGTACTTC.

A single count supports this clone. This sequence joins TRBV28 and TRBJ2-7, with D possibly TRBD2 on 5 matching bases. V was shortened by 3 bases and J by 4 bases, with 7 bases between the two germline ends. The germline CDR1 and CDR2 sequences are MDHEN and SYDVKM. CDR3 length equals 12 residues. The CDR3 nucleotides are TGTGCCAGCAGTTTCGGGGAATACGAGCAGTACTTC. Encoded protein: CASSFGEYEQYF.

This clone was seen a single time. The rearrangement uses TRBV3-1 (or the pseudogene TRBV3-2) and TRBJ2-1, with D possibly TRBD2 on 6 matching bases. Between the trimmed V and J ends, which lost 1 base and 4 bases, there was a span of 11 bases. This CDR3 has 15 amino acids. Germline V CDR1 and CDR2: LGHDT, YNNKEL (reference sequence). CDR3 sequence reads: CASSQGRGTYNEQFF. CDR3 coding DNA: TGTGCCAGCAGCCAAGGCCGGGGGACTTACAATGAGCAGTTCTTC.

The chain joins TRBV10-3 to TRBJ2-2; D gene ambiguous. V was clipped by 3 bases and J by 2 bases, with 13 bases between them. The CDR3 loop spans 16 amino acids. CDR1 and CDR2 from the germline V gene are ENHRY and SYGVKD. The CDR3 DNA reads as TGTGCCATCAGTGATTTGGTAGCCGGAAACACCGGGGAGCTGTTTTTT. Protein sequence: CAISDLVAGNTGELFF.

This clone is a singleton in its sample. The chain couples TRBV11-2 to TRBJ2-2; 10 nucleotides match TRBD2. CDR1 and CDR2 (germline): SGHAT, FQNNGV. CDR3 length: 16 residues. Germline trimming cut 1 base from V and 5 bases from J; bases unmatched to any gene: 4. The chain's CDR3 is CASSLVERGGTGELFF. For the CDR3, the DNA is TGTGCCAGCAGCTTAGTCGAGCGGGGGGGGACCGGGGAGCTGTTTTTT.

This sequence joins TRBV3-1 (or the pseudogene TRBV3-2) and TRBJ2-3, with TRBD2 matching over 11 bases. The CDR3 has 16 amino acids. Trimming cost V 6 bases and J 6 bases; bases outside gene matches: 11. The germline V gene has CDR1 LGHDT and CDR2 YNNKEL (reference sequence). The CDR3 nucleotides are TGTGCCAGCAGAACAGGCCTAGCGGGAGGTGGGGATACGCAGTATTTT. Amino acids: CASRTGLAGGGDTQYF.

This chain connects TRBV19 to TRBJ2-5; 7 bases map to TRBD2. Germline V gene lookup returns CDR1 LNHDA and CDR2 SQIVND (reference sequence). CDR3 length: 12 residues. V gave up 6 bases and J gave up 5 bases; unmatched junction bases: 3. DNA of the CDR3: TGTGCCAGTAGACAAGCGGGGGAGACCCAGTACTTC. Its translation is CASRQAGETQYF.

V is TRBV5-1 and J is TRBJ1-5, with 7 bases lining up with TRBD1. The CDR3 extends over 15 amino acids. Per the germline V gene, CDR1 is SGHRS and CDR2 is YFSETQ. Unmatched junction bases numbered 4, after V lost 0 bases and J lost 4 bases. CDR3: CASSLEGQQNQPQHF. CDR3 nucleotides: TGCGCCAGCAGCTTGGAGGGACAGCAGAATCAGCCCCAGCATTTT.